The rows below give T cell receptor beta chains drawn from one sample of a study of identical twins. TCRdb analysed the 5' RACE reads with MiXCR anew, one entry per CDR3 protein. Of 500,000 to 700,000 distinct CDR3 sequences listed, 7% to 7.5% are singletons. The sample was also linked to a second study, of yellow fever vaccine responses in identical twins.

The specimen sequenced was PBMCs. These receptors were collected from a woman under 30 in good health. Each CDR3 is given without its conserved first and last residue.

v_call: TRBV7-6
cdr3_aa: ASSLDFGGLGYGYT

v_call: TRBV14
cdr3_aa: ASSQTRDTQY

v_call: TRBV12-3/TRBV12-4
cdr3_aa: ASTLRLAGGGGEQY

v_call: TRBV11-1
cdr3_aa: ASSLRQGGTNTGELF

v_call: TRBV2
cdr3_aa: ASSERDSTDTQY

v_call: TRBV3-1
cdr3_aa: ASAGGTGSSHNEQF

v_call: TRBV12-5
cdr3_aa: ASGWGQTSYEQY

v_call: TRBV6-1
cdr3_aa: ASRSRSAGADTQY

v_call: TRBV12-3/TRBV12-4
cdr3_aa: ASSFGRGGSGELF

v_call: TRBV15
cdr3_aa: ATSTGPINSTDTQY

v_call: TRBV2
cdr3_aa: ASSKTLAATYNEQF

v_call: TRBV9
cdr3_aa: ASSVEGSGADTQY

v_call: TRBV27
cdr3_aa: ASSHREGDTQY

v_call: TRBV29-1
cdr3_aa: SVEAEAGASYEQY

v_call: TRBV5-1
cdr3_aa: ASSLAMEDNEQF

v_call: TRBV3-1
cdr3_aa: ASSPSPVGEQY

v_call: TRBV20-1
cdr3_aa: SAPPDRRNTGELF

v_call: TRBV10-3
cdr3_aa: AISDGRGRADTQY

v_call: TRBV6-5
cdr3_aa: ASILRLGQGGQGDYGYT

v_call: TRBV3-1
cdr3_aa: ASSQEWGFEQY

v_call: TRBV4-1
cdr3_aa: ASSQDPGQRMGTDTQY

v_call: TRBV6-1
cdr3_aa: ASSQGTVEAF

v_call: TRBV6-2/TRBV6-3
cdr3_aa: ASRALAGHSTDTQY

v_call: TRBV5-1
cdr3_aa: ASSLRQGKQPQH

v_call: TRBV4-1
cdr3_aa: ASSQENLYNEQF

v_call: TRBV11-2
cdr3_aa: ASSPVLAERQDEQF

v_call: TRBV5-6
cdr3_aa: ASSLAGHTGDTQY

v_call: TRBV11-1
cdr3_aa: ASSLWRGQDNEQF

v_call: TRBV20-1
cdr3_aa: SARQGAGNTIY

v_call: TRBV5-1
cdr3_aa: ASSLVGGMNTEAF

v_call: TRBV2
cdr3_aa: ATRGQTYEQY

v_call: TRBV20-1
cdr3_aa: SARVGQANTEAF

v_call: TRBV6-2/TRBV6-3
cdr3_aa: ASSPTVGRNSYNEQF

v_call: TRBV9
cdr3_aa: ASSRQGGYGYT

v_call: TRBV4-2
cdr3_aa: ASSQVASGAFSYEQY

v_call: TRBV3-1
cdr3_aa: ASSQAGLLGGQDTQY

v_call: TRBV7-3
cdr3_aa: ASSPHAKSGTNTGELF

v_call: TRBV29-1
cdr3_aa: SVSEQVLAEAF

v_call: TRBV6-5
cdr3_aa: ASRSGWNEQF

v_call: TRBV6-2/TRBV6-3
cdr3_aa: ASSGAASSGANVLT

v_call: TRBV6-5
cdr3_aa: ASSYSIPNSPLH

v_call: TRBV4-1
cdr3_aa: ASRGGGGGETQY

v_call: TRBV14
cdr3_aa: ASSHLAGGETQY

v_call: TRBV12-1
cdr3_aa: ASSFGGRAF

v_call: TRBV7-6
cdr3_aa: ASSPLAVLNSPLH

v_call: TRBV5-6
cdr3_aa: ASSQLTTGQETQY

v_call: TRBV12-3/TRBV12-4
cdr3_aa: ASRPTGLENEQY

v_call: TRBV7-9
cdr3_aa: ASSLEETSDPF

v_call: TRBV12-3/TRBV12-4
cdr3_aa: ASSFGGGGTQY